Below, 17 T cell receptor beta chains from the same sample are listed, as sequenced in a study of lymphopenia after photon versus proton radiotherapy. This table comes from immunoSEQ multiplex PCR, and its TCRdb copy is limited to in-frame clones, with some not included. This sample has approximately 58,000 clones, with 83% found just once. Sequenced material: peripheral blood, taken from a patient treated with photon-based radiotherapy. These receptor sequences come from a man aged 45 to 65 with gastric cancer.

The chain links TRBV18 to TRBJ2-7, with D unresolved. Germline CDR1 KGHSH, CDR2 LQKENI. Trimming removed 1 base at V and 0 bases at J, with 7 bases between. The CDR3 sequence is 14 residues long. DNA of the CDR3: TGTGCCAGCTCACCACTTTCAGACTCCTACGAGCAGTACTTC. Its protein is CASSPLSDSYEQYF. Filled out from reference TRBV18 and TRBJ2-7, the complete variable domain reads NAGVMQNPRHLVRRRGQEARLRCSPMKGHSHVYWYRQLPEEGLKFMVYLQKENIIDESGMPKERFSAEFPKEGPSILRIQQVVRGDSAAYFCASSPLSDSYEQYFGPGTRLTVT.

The gene calls are TRBV5-1 and TRBJ2-6; D is undetermined. This CDR3 spans 14 amino acids. Germline V gene lookup returns CDR1 SGHRS and CDR2 YFSETQ. Trimming took off 0 bases at V and 4 bases at J, with 5 bases between the two ends. The CDR3 DNA reads as TGCGCCAGCAGCTTGGGTCCCGGGGCCAACGTCCTGACTTTC. Translated: CASSLGPGANVLTF.

The rearrangement uses TRBV11-2 and TRBJ1-4; the D is unclear. Germline CDR1 reads SGHAT; CDR2 reads FQNNGV. V lost 3 bases, J lost 4 bases, and 6 bases lay in between. The CDR3 sequence is 13 residues long. CDR3 sequence (DNA): TGTGCCAGCAGCTTCCGATATAATGAAAAACTGTTTTTT. Its translation is CASSFRYNEKLFF.

This clone showed up just once. The chain employs TRBV20-1 and TRBJ2-5; D is unresolved. The V end was cut by 2 bases, the J end by 5 bases, with 6 bases between. Germline V gives CDR1 DFQATT, CDR2 SNEGSKA (reference sequence). CDR3 size: 11 residues. The CDR3 here is CSARLEETQYF. The CDR3 DNA follows: TGCAGTGCTAGACTAGAGGAGACCCAGTACTTC.

This chain uses TRBV18 with TRBJ2-1; 10 bases are shared with TRBD2. Germline CDR1 reads KGHSH; CDR2 reads LQKENI. V was clipped by 3 bases and J by 4 bases; unmatched bases: 15. The CDR3 contains 19 residues. CDR3 sequence reads: CASSPSTGGASGRYNEQFF. CDR3 coding DNA: TGTGCCAGCTCACCTTCCACAGGGGGAGCTAGCGGGAGATACAATGAGCAGTTCTTC.

V and J are TRBV28 and TRBJ1-1, with TRBD1 matching over 8 bases. The CDR3 covers 14 residues. Per the germline V gene, CDR1 is MDHEN and CDR2 is SYDVKM. V was clipped by 7 bases and J by 1 base; unmatched bases: 5. CDR3 bases: TGTGCCAGCAATCCAGGGGGCGCGAACACTGAAGCTTTCTTT. Translation: CASNPGGANTEAFF.

The J gene is TRBJ2-7, the V gene TRBV4-1; TRBD1 matches 7 bases. The germline V gene encodes CDR1 MGHRA and CDR2 YSYEKL. The CDR3 consists of 15 residues. V gave up 6 bases and J gave up 2 bases; unmatched junction bases: 10. The CDR3: CASSLTGDSPYEQYF. CDR3 DNA sequence: TGCGCCAGCAGTCTCACCGGGGACAGTCCCTACGAGCAGTACTTC.

The chain employs TRBV2 and TRBJ1-2, with D possibly being TRBD1 (5 bases). The germline gives CDR1 SNHLY, CDR2 FYNNEI. The CDR3 is made up of 12 amino acids. Trimming removed 8 bases from V and 8 bases from J, with 15 bases in between. The CDR3 sequence is CASRGGVEGYTF. CDR3 sequence (DNA): TGTGCCAGCCGGGGGGGAGTTGAGGGCTACACCTTC. The full variable domain, completed using reference TRBV2 and TRBJ1-2, is EPEVTQTPSHQVTQMGQEVILRCVPISNHLYFYWYRQILGQKVEFLVSFYNNEISEKSEIFDDQFSVERPDGSNFTLKIRSTKLEDSAMYFCASRGGVEGYTFGSGTRLTVV.

This chain links TRBV6-5 with TRBJ1-2; D uncertain. This CDR3 has 15 residues. Trimming pared 6 bases from V and 1 base from J, leaving 15 bases between. Germline V gives CDR1 MNHEY, CDR2 SVGAGI. This CDR3 reads CASRPRATNNYGYTF. The CDR3 coding sequence is TGTGCCAGCAGACCTCGCGCGACTAATAACTATGGCTACACCTTC.

The rearrangement links TRBV7-9 to TRBJ2-1; D is unresolved. The CDR3 runs 15 residues. CDR1 is SEHNR and CDR2 is FQNEAQ in the germline V gene (reference sequence). V was shortened by 2 bases and J by 1 base, with 9 bases between the two germline ends. CDR3 sequence (DNA): TGTGCCAGCAGCTTAATTCTACAGTCCTACAATGAGCAGTTCTTC. Translated: CASSLILQSYNEQFF.

The gene calls are TRBV6-5 and TRBJ1-2; a possible D gene is TRBD1 (6 bases). Germline CDR1 is MNHEY and CDR2 is SVGAGI. This CDR3 contains 13 residues. V lost 5 bases and J lost 6, with 13 bases in between. The CDR3 protein is CASSQGQGNGYTF. CDR3 in DNA: TGTGCCAGCAGTCAAGGTCAGGGGAATGGCTACACCTTC.

The chain recombines TRBV6-1 with TRBJ2-2, with D unresolved. This CDR3 is built from 14 residues. V was shortened by 2 bases and J by 2 bases, with 6 bases between the two germline ends. CDR1 and CDR2 from the germline V gene are MNHNS and SASEGT. Here the CDR3 reads CASSEQVNTGELFF. The CDR3 nucleotides are TGTGCCAGCAGTGAACAAGTAAACACCGGGGAGCTGTTTTTT.

This rearrangement joins TRBV6-6 to TRBJ1-4; 7 positions match TRBD1. The V segment lost 6 bases and the J segment 4 bases; nucleotides outside the gene matches: 5. Germline CDR1 is MNHNY and CDR2 is SVGAGI (reference sequence). This CDR3 contains 14 residues. In DNA form, the CDR3 reads TGTGCCAGCAGAAAGGGACAGCTTAATGAAAAACTGTTTTTT. It encodes CASRKGQLNEKLFF.

V and J are TRBV7-6 and TRBJ1-3; 9 bases map to TRBD1. V lost 5 bases, J lost 2 bases, and 7 bases stayed unmatched. The CDR3 spans 16 residues. Germline lookup yields CDR1 SGHVS and CDR2 FNYEAQ. In DNA form, the CDR3 reads TGTGCCAGCAGCAACAGGGGGCGGGAGACTGGAAACACCATATATTTT. This gives the protein CASSNRGRETGNTIYF.

The genes are TRBV13 and TRBJ2-2; TRBD2 matches at 14 bases. Germline-derived CDR1 and CDR2 are PRHDT and FYEKMQ (reference sequence). The CDR3 is 17 residues long. V gave up 5 bases and J gave up 5 bases; unmatched junction bases: 7. This chain's CDR3 is CASSAGLAGVRTGELFF. The CDR3 DNA is TGTGCCAGCAGCGCGGGACTAGCGGGAGTGCGGACCGGGGAGCTGTTTTTT.

The rearrangement joins TRBV11-2 to TRBJ2-1, with 11 bases identical to TRBD2. CDR3 length equals 15 residues. Germline V CDR1 and CDR2: SGHAT, FQNNGV. Trimming took 7 bases from V and 9 from J; bases not matched to a gene: 11. The CDR3 nucleotides are TGTGCCAGCACTGTTACTAGCGGGGGCCTTGGTGAGCAGTTCTTC. Translation gives CASTVTSGGLGEQFF.

The chain links TRBV18 to TRBJ2-3; TRBD1 agrees at 8 bases. The CDR3 consists of 14 residues. The V gene's germline CDR1 is KGHSH and CDR2 LQKENI. Trimming took 7 bases from V and 4 from J; bases not matched to a gene: 7. CDR3 in amino acids: CASYRTGRADTQYF. The CDR3, as DNA: TGTGCCAGCTACCGGACAGGGCGGGCAGATACGCAGTATTTT.